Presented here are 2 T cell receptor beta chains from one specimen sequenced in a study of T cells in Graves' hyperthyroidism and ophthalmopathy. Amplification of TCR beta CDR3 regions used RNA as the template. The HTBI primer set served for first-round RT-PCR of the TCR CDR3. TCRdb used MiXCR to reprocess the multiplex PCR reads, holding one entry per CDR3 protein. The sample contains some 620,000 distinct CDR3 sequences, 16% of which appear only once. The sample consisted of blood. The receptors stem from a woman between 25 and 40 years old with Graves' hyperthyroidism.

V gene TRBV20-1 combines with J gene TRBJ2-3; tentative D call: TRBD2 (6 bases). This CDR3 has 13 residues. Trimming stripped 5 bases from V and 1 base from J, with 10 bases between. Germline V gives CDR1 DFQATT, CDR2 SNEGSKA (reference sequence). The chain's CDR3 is CSAPPGGTDTQYF. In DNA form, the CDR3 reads TGCAGTGCTCCTCCGGGGGGCACAGATACGCAGTATTTT.

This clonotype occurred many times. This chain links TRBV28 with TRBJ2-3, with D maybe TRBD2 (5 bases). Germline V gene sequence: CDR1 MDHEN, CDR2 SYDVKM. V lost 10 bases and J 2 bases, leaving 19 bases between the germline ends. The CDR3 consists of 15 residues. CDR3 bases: TGTGCCACTACGGGGTTAGCGAGAAACACAGATACGCAGTATTTT. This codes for CATTGLARNTDTQYF.